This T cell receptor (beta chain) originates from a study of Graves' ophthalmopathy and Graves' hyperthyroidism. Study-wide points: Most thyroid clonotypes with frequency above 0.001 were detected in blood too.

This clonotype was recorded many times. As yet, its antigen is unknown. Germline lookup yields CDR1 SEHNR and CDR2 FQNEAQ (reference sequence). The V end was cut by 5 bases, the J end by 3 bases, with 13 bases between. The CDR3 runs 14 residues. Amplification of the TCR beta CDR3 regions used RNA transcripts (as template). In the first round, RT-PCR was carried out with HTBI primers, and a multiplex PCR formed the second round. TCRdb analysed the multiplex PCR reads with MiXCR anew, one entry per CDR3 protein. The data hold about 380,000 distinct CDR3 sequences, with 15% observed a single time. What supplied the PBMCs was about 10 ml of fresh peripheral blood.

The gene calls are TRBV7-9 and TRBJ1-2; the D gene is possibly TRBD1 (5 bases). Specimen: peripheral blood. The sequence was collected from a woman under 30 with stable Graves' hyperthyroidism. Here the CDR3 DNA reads TGTGCCAGCAGCCTACAGGAAGGGGACTATGGCTACACCTTC. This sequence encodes CASSLQEGDYGYTF.